This is a list of T cell receptor beta chains from one sample in a study of Graves' ophthalmopathy and Graves' hyperthyroidism. Each CDR3 protein gets one entry after TCRdb re-called the multiplex PCR reads with MiXCR. This table holds around 520,000 distinct CDR3 sequences, less than 45% found once. The source material was peripheral blood or thyroid tissue (not recorded which). The receptors derive from an adult man with Graves' hyperthyroidism. Each CDR3 is given with its conserved first and last residue.

V: TRBV5-8
length: 14
CDR3: CASSFRDSKETQYF

V: TRBV20-1
length: 19
CDR3: CSASPNRPGRGGLQGTQYF

V: TRBV2
length: 15
CDR3: CASSFKSGTIYGYTF

V: TRBV20-1
length: 14
CDR3: CSARPPGQNQPQHF

V: TRBV29-1
length: 12
CDR3: CSSSRQGYEQYF

V: TRBV12-3/TRBV12-4
length: 14
CDR3: CASSLGGTSYGYTF

V: TRBV5-1
length: 14
CDR3: CASSSGAGDTEAFF

V: TRBV7-8
length: 19
CDR3: CASSTTGGALDTHRNTQYF

V: TRBV10-3
length: 17
CDR3: CAISEMDGGTATYEQYF

V: TRBV9
length: 14
CDR3: CASSVDGETGELFF

V: TRBV7-9
length: 15
CDR3: CASSTSRGGTYEQYF

V: TRBV6-1
length: 13
CDR3: CAGSGTGASPLHF

V: TRBV20-1
length: 18
CDR3: CSASPGQGRTSGEYEQYF

V: TRBV6-1
length: 14
CDR3: CASRLAGVTNEQYF

V: TRBV19
length: 13
CDR3: CATTHSYNSPLHF

V: TRBV5-1
length: 14
CDR3: CASSLAWTTDTQYF

V: TRBV3-1
length: 13
CDR3: CASSQGALGSAFF

V: TRBV20-1
length: 12
CDR3: CSAWPRSYEQYF

V: TRBV20-1
length: 15
CDR3: CSAREKGLGNTEAFF

V: TRBV29-1
length: 17
CDR3: CSVAGLARTENTDTQYF

V: TRBV20-1
length: 13
CDR3: CSARNPNTDTQYF

V: TRBV11-2
length: 15
CDR3: CASSLVAGGNYGYTF